This T cell receptor beta chain emerged from a study of shared clonotypes between healthy human individuals. Study in general: The donor group consisted of two women and a few men, aged 18 to 49.

Profiling relied on immunoSEQ multiplex PCR, and the TCRdb table lists in-frame clones only, not all of them. The sample includes 950,000 to 1,300,000 clones, roughly 75% of them seen just once. Germline V gene data show CDR1 as MNHNS and CDR2 as SASEGT. CDR3 length: 12 residues. With 2 bases removed from V and 7 bases from J, the gap between germline ends came to 8 bases. To note about this clone: Other DNA sequences from this sample encode an identical CDR3 as well.

The chain employs TRBV6-1 and TRBJ1-2; D unresolved. Input material: memory CD4+ T cells sorted from blood. The subset is: CD45RA-negative fraction. The clonotype was recovered from a man in his late teens or twenties in good health. The CDR3 region is CASSERAGGYTF. In DNA, the CDR3 is TGTGCCAGCAGTGAACGGGCAGGTGGCTACACCTTC.